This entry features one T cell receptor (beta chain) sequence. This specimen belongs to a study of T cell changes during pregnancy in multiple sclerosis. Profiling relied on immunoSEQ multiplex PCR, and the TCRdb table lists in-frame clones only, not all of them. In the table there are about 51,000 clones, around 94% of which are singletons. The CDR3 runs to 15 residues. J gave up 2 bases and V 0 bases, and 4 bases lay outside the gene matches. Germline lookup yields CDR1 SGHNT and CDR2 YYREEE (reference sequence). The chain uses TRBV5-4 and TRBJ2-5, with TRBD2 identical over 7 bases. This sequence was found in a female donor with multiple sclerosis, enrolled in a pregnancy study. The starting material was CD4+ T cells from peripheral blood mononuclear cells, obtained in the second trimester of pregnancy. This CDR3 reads CASSLARGLQETQYF. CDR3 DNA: TGTGCCAGCAGCTTGGCTCGGGGACTACAAGAGACCCAGTACTTC.